This T cell receptor beta chain was sequenced during a study of beta chain features in type 1 diabetes. Study-level background: No patient-donor differences in age, gender, total cells or subset yield. The study's findings and limits: A moderate, significant TCRB CDR3 shortening appeared in type 1 diabetes across four CD4+ subsets.

Each sorted population was over 98% pure. The investigators reverse transcribed all of the isolated RNA, so they sequenced expressed TCRB transcripts. The repertoire was sequenced with immunoSEQ multiplex PCR; TCRdb's copy has only in-frame clones and lacks some. There are a few hundred thousand clones in the sample; over 11% occur only once, and approximately 0.021% lies in the top ten. This clone has only a few counts. Its antigen is unknown. Within the sample, other DNA sequences also encode this same CDR3. This CDR3 contains 15 residues. V shed 0 bases, J shed 2 bases, and the junction held 4 bases outside the gene matches. Germline V lookup: CDR1 SGHDT, CDR2 YYEEEE.

Sample: naive CD4+ T cells from blood. The J gene is TRBJ1-2, the V gene TRBV5-6, with 7 nucleotides matching TRBD1. The sequence derives from a man aged 25-45 years with type 1 diabetes. The CDR3 region has the DNA TGTGCCAGCAGCTTGGTCGGCAGGGGGAACTATGGCTACACCTTC. It yields the protein CASSLVGRGNYGYTF.